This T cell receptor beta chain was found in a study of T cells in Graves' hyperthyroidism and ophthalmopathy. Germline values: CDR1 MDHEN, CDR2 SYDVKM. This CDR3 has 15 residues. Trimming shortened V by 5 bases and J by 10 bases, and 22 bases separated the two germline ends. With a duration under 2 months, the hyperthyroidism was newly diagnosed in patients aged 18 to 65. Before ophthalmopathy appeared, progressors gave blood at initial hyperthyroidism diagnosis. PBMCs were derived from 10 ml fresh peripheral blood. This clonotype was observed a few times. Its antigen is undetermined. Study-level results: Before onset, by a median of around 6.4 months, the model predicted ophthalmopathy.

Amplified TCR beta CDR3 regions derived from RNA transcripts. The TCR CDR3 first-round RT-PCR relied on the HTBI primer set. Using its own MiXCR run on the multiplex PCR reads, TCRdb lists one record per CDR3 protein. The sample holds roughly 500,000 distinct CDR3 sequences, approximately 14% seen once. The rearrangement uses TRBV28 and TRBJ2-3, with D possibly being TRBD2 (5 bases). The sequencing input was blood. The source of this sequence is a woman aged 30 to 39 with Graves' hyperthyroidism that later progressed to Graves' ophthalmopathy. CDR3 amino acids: CASSPNREIRRAQYF. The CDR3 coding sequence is TGTGCCAGCAGTCCAAATCGAGAAATCAGGCGGGCGCAGTATTTT.